This TCR beta chain was recorded in a study of cytomegalovirus exposure and HLA in healthy donors. Findings and caveats of the study: Later analysis found that TCR beta chains associated with HLA were more clonally expanded than other, equally common chains. A reported reduction in N-insertions relative to the 666-donor mean was seen in an Asian-associated ancestry cluster in a later analysis. Later work associated roughly 17,000 TCR beta sequences with HLA alleles at 0.05 false discovery rate.

It was healthy bone marrow donors who served as donors. A word on this clone: Its antigen is unknown.

Germline-derived CDR1 and CDR2 are SGHTA and FQGNSA. Between the trimmed V and J ends, which lost 3 bases and 6 bases, there was a span of 14 bases. CDR3 length: 14 residues. The study ran its PCR with 60 Vbeta and 13 Jbeta primers. Libraries were prepared by immunoSEQ multiplex PCR; TCRdb keeps only in-frame clonotypes and omits some of them. The table lists about 180,000 clones, around 80% of them singletons. The sequence was collected from a woman aged 30 to 39 in good health and CMV-seronegative. Source material: PBMCs. This rearrangement joins TRBV7-2 to TRBJ1-1; tentative D call: TRBD1 (6 bases). CDR3 coding DNA: TGTGCCAGCAGCTTGGGACAATTTCGTGCTGAAGCTTTCTTT. This translates into CASSLGQFRAEAFF.